Presented here are 4 T cell receptor beta chains from one specimen sequenced in a study of technical replicates of blood from a handful of donors. Produced via immunoSEQ multiplex PCR; TCRdb's table is partial and in-frame only. The sample has under 100,000 clones, approximately 96% seen once; the top ten hold approximately 0.32%. Sequencing was done on a sample of T cells isolated from PBMCs. These receptors were collected from a human donor in good health.

The sample holds one count of this clone. This chain uses TRBV4-3 with TRBJ2-7, with 8 bases lining up with TRBD1. CDR3 length: 16 amino acids. Per germline, CDR1 LGHNA and CDR2 YSLEER. J gave up 3 bases and V 3 bases, and 10 bases lay outside the gene matches. For the CDR3, the DNA is TGCGCCAGCAGCCATCACCCCGGGACAGGAGACTACGAGCAGTACTTC. This translates into CASSHHPGTGDYEQYF.

V and J are TRBV9 and TRBJ2-1, with TRBD1 as a possible D gene (5 bases). The ends were cut back, 0 bases at V and 4 bases at J, with 8 bases in the middle. The CDR3 contains 14 residues. Per germline, CDR1 SGDLS and CDR2 YYNGEE. The CDR3 DNA reads TGTGCCAGCAGCGTAGGGCAGGGATACAATGAGCAGTTCTTC. It translates to CASSVGQGYNEQFF.

This sequence joins TRBV18 and TRBJ2-1, with TRBD2 identical over 8 bases. The ends lost 2 bases at V and 3 bases at J; junction bases unmatched: 3. Germline CDR1 is KGHSH and CDR2 is LQKENI. CDR3 length equals 15 residues. CDR3 in DNA: TGTGCCAGCTCACCAACGAGCGGGAGCTACAATGAGCAGTTCTTC. This gives the protein CASSPTSGSYNEQFF.

The chain recombines TRBV7-9 with TRBJ2-1; 13 nucleotides match TRBD2. The CDR3 length is 15 residues. Germline V CDR1 and CDR2: SEHNR, FQNEAQ (reference sequence). Trimming at V came to 4 bases and at J to 9 bases, leaving 6 bases not matched to a gene. The CDR3 here is CASSSGLAGVSEQFF. CDR3 DNA sequence: TGTGCCAGCAGCTCAGGACTAGCGGGAGTAAGTGAGCAGTTCTTC.